These T cell receptor beta chains were read from a single sample in a study of blood T cell repertoires in COVID-19. Libraries were prepared by immunoSEQ multiplex PCR; TCRdb keeps only in-frame clonotypes and omits some of them. The table records roughly 200,000 clones, nearly 90% of them present only once. Sequences were obtained from peripheral blood. The source is a man over 45 with acute or convalescent COVID-19. Both conserved end residues are trimmed from each CDR3.

j_gene	v_gene	CDR3aa
TRBJ2-7	TRBV18	ASSLQGDSYEQY
TRBJ1-5	TRBV6-6	ASSYSRGSPGQPQH
TRBJ1-6	TRBV24-1	ATSDRDSPSSYNSPLH
TRBJ2-3	TRBV7-2	ASSLLWRTSGETDTQY
TRBJ1-2	TRBV2	ASSEIPGGYT
TRBJ2-1	TRBV7-6	ASSWTSGRFYNEQF
TRBJ1-5	TRBV19	ASSIARGRRGDQPQH
TRBJ2-1	TRBV20-1	SAGGSNEQF
TRBJ1-1	TRBV27	ASSGAGVRTEAF
TRBJ2-3	TRBV7-8	ASSLNWDSGTDTQY
TRBJ2-1	TRBV6-5	ASSTGSGQF
TRBJ1-2	TRBV28	ASSLLQGGYT
TRBJ1-6	TRBV6-5	ASRPGQVSNSPLH
TRBJ2-6	TRBV7-8	ASSLINSGANVLT
TRBJ2-3	TRBV5-1	ASSLAVTDTQY
TRBJ2-6	TRBV2	ASHTGQVSGANVLT
TRBJ1-2	TRBV7-2	ASSFRQGAASRGYGYT
TRBJ1-5	TRBV10-3	AISEGAGSGPQH
TRBJ1-6	TRBV6-1	ASSGSWTGGYSPLH
TRBJ1-1	TRBV2	ASRWDRLNTEAF
TRBJ1-2	TRBV28	AISPPGTGGIAAGYT
TRBJ1-1	TRBV6-5	ASSYQGGNTEAF
TRBJ2-5	TRBV18	ASSPRTGLGETQY
TRBJ1-2	TRBV19	ASSRGQGGHGYT
TRBJ2-7	TRBV27	ASSLSSGSYEQY
TRBJ1-1	TRBV6-1	ASSEARGARTEAF
TRBJ2-3	TRBV9	ASSVGTRGGDTQY
TRBJ2-7	TRBV11-2	ASSVDAGLNEYEQY
TRBJ2-2	TRBV7-3	ASSLEGGGELF
TRBJ1-5	TRBV6-5	ASRRGQGPQPQH
TRBJ1-2	TRBV7-2	ASSSPPGPQTGGYT
TRBJ2-5	TRBV14	ASNQQLGETQY
TRBJ1-1	TRBV28	ASSQTGNTEAF
TRBJ1-1	TRBV5-4	ASSLPGTGVTEAF
TRBJ2-6	TRBV19	ASTRDFLSSGANVLT
TRBJ2-3	TRBV27	ASSLTPGLAGVAQY
TRBJ2-2	TRBV19	ASSTTYTGELF
TRBJ2-1	TRBV11-2	ASSLVPNSYNEQF
TRBJ1-5	TRBV6-5	ASSKTGTGNQPQH
TRBJ2-3	TRBV30	AWTGQGGTDTQY
TRBJ1-5	TRBV18	ASSEQVDQPQH
TRBJ1-1	TRBV10-1	ASSAGQGAGGTEAF
TRBJ1-1	TRBV29-1	SISWDREDTEAF
TRBJ2-7	TRBV29-1	SVGGGTSGSYEQY
TRBJ2-2	TRBV6-5	ASSFQGDTGELF